These 2 T cell receptor beta chains were all obtained from the same sample, sequenced in a study of shared clonotypes between healthy human individuals. Naive CD8 cells lacked CD45RO and underwent positive selection for CCR7, leaving out terminally differentiated effector memory CD45RA+ cells. This table comes from immunoSEQ multiplex PCR, and its TCRdb copy is limited to in-frame clones, with some not included. This sample has approximately 2,000,000 clones; around 93% occur once, and the top ten carry around 1.7%. The sample taken for sequencing was naive CD8+ T cells from PBMCs. These receptors all come from a man aged 18 to 35 in good health. Some clones in this sample may be carry-over from other donors' samples.

This chain joins TRBV5-1 and TRBJ2-1; D remains ambiguous. V shed 3 bases and J shed 7 bases, with 5 bases lying between them. CDR1 is SGHRS and CDR2 is YFSETQ in the germline V gene. This CDR3 comprises 11 residues. The CDR3: CASSSPNEQFF. The CDR3 DNA is TGCGCCAGCAGCTCTCCTAATGAGCAGTTCTTC.

This chain links TRBV4-2 with TRBJ2-7; TRBD2 matches at 7 bases. The CDR3 extends over 17 amino acids. Looked up from germline, CDR1 is LGHNA and CDR2 is YNFKEQ. With V trimmed by 0 bases and J by 5 bases, 13 bases remained unmatched. The CDR3 nucleotides read TGTGCCAGCAGCCAAGACCTTTGGGGGAGGGCCGGGAACGAGCAGTACTTC. It yields the protein CASSQDLWGRAGNEQYF.